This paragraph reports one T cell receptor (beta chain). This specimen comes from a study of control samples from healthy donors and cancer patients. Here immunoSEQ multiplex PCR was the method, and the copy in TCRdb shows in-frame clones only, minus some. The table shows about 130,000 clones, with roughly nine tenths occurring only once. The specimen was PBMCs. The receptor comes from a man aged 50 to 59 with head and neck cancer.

CDR3 DNA: TGTGCCAGCAGTTTACCGACGGAACGTACCCAGCATTTT. This encodes CASSLPTERTQHF. The rearrangement uses TRBV28 and TRBJ1-5; unclear D gene. V lost 2 bases to trimming and J lost 11 bases, with 13 bases between them. The germline CDR1 and CDR2 sequences are MDHEN and SYDVKM. There are 13 residues in the CDR3. The full variable domain, with the rest looked up from reference TRBV28 and TRBJ1-5, is DVKVTQSSRYLVKRTGEKVFLECVQDMDHENMFWYRQDPGLGLRLIYFSYDVKMKEKGDIPEGYSVSREKKERFSLILESASTNQTSMYLCASSLPTERTQHFGDGTRLSIL.